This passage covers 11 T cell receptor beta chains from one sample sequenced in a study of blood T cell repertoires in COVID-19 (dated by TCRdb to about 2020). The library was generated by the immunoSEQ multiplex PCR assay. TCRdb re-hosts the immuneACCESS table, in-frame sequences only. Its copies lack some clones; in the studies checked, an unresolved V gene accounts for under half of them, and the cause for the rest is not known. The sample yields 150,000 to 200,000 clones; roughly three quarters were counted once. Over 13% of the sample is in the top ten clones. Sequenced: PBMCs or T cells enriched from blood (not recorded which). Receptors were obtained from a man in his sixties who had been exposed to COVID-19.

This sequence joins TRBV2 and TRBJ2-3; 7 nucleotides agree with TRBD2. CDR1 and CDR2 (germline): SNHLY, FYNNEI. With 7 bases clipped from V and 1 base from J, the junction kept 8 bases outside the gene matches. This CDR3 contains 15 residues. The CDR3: CASKGRVTGTDTQYF. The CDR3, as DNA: TGTGCCAGCAAAGGGAGGGTTACGGGCACAGATACGCAGTATTTT.

The CDR3 region is CASSQDSPGASGVSEKLFF. The CDR3, as DNA: TGCGCCAGCAGCCAAGATTCCCCAGGGGCCTCCGGAGTCAGTGAAAAACTGTTTTTT. The V call is TRBV4-1, the J call TRBJ1-4; possible D gene TRBD1, 6 bases. CDR1 and CDR2 from the germline V gene are MGHRA and YSYEKL. The V and J ends lost 0 bases and 7 bases respectively, with 24 bases between them. This CDR3 contains 19 residues.

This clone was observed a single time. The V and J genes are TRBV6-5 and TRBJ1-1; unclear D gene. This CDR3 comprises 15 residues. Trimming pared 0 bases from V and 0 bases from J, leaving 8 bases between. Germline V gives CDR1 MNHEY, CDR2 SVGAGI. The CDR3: CASSYSSLVNTEAFF. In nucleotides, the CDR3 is TGTGCCAGCAGTTACTCGAGTCTTGTGAACACTGAAGCTTTCTTT.

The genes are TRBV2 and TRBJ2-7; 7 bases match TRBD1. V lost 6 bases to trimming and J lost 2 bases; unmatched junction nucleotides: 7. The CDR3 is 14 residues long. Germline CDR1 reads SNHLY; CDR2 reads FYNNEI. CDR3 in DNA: TGTGCCAGCAGGATAGGGGGCGTCGCCTACGAGCAGTACTTC. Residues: CASRIGGVAYEQYF.

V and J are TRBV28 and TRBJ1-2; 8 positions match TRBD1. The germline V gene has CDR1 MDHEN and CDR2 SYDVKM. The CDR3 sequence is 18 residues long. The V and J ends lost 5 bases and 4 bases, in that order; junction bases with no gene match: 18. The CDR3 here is CASSTTTGTGRSGYGYTF. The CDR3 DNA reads TGTGCCAGCAGTACTACGACAGGGACAGGCCGAAGTGGCTATGGCTACACCTTC.

This CDR3 is CATTGVGQTRDTQYF. The CDR3, as DNA: TGTGCCACCACCGGGGTGGGACAGACAAGAGATACGCAGTATTTT. The rearrangement uses TRBV24-1 and TRBJ2-3; 7 bases are shared with TRBD1. V lost 8 bases, J lost 5 bases, and 12 bases stayed unmatched. Germline assignment: CDR1 KGHDR and CDR2 SFDVKD. The CDR3 is 15 amino acids.

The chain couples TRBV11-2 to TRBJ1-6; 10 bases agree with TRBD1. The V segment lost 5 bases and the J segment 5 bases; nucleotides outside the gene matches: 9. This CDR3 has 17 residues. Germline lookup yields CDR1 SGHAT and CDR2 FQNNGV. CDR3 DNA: TGTGCCAGCAGCCCCTACCCGGGACAGGGGAATAATTCACCCCTCCACTTT. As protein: CASSPYPGQGNNSPLHF.

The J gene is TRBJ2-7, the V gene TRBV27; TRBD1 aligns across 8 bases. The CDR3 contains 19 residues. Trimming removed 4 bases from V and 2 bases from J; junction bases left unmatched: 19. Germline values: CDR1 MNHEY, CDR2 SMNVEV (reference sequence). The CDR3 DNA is TGTGCCAGCAGTTCACGTCCAGAGACAGGGGTAACTCGCCCCTACGAGCAGTACTTC. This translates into CASSSRPETGVTRPYEQYF.

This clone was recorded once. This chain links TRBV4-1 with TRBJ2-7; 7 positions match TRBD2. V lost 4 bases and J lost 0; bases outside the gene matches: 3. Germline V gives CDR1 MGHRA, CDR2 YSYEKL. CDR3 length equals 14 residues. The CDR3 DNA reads TGCGCCAGCAGCCTGCGGACTAGCTCCTACGAGCAGTACTTC. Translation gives CASSLRTSSYEQYF.

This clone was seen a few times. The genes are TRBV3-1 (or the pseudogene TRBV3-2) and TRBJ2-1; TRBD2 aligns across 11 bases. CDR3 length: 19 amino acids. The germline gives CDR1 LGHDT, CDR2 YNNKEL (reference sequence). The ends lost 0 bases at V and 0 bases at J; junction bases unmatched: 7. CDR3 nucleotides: TGTGCCAGCAGCCAAGATCCGACTAGCGGGGAGAGCTCCTACAATGAGCAGTTCTTC. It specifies CASSQDPTSGESSYNEQFF.

For the CDR3, the DNA is TGTGCCAGCAGGCGGGGGGACAGTAACTATGGCTACACCTTC. Its translation: CASRRGDSNYGYTF. This chain links TRBV7-9 with TRBJ1-2; TRBD1 agrees at 7 bases. CDR3 length equals 14 residues. Germline assignment: CDR1 SEHNR and CDR2 FQNEAQ (reference sequence). V was clipped by 6 bases and J by 1 base; unmatched bases: 5.